The rows below give T cell receptor beta chains drawn from one sample of a study of T cell responses to AZD1222 COVID-19 vaccine. The assay was immunoSEQ multiplex PCR, and TCRdb's table has in-frame clones only and misses some. This sample has about 130,000 clones, with roughly 86% found just once. The material sequenced was peripheral blood, taken on day 0 of AZD1222 vaccination. These receptors were collected from an adult in good health. The CDR3 runs from the conserved cysteine through the conserved F or W. Each record gives: clone size, V gene, J gene, D gene, CDR3 protein, CDR3 DNA. A D gene is named only where the DNA matches it firmly. Some rows mark clone size as missing; the rest say once, few, many or name a class of expanded clone.

abundance: -
v_gene: TRBV18
j_gene: TRBJ1-3
d_gene: -
CDR3aa: CASFPEEGRGNTIYF
CDR3nt: TGTGCCAGCTTCCCGGAGGAGGGACGAGGAAACACCATATATTTT

abundance: once
v_gene: TRBV2
j_gene: TRBJ2-7
d_gene: TRBD1
CDR3aa: CASSGTGGYEQYF
CDR3nt: TGTGCCAGCAGTGGGACAGGGGGCTACGAGCAGTACTTC

abundance: -
v_gene: TRBV7-2
j_gene: TRBJ2-7
d_gene: -
CDR3aa: CASSLVSPYEQYF
CDR3nt: TGTGCCAGCAGCTTAGTTTCCCCCTACGAGCAGTACTTC

abundance: -
v_gene: TRBV28
j_gene: TRBJ1-5
d_gene: -
CDR3aa: CASSRGGGRDQPQHF
CDR3nt: TGTGCCAGCAGCCGTGGGGGGGGCAGGGATCAGCCCCAGCATTTT

abundance: -
v_gene: TRBV10-3
j_gene: TRBJ2-7
d_gene: -
CDR3aa: CAISERAGTTYEQYF
CDR3nt: TGTGCCATCAGTGAGCGGGCAGGGACAACCTACGAGCAGTACTTC

abundance: -
v_gene: TRBV7-6
j_gene: TRBJ2-1
d_gene: TRBD2
CDR3aa: CASSSPLAGGGNEQFF
CDR3nt: TGTGCCAGCAGCTCACCCCTAGCGGGAGGTGGAAATGAGCAGTTCTTC

abundance: once
v_gene: TRBV5-1
j_gene: TRBJ2-1
d_gene: -
CDR3aa: CASSLDPGNEQFF
CDR3nt: TGCGCCAGCAGCTTGGATCCGGGAAATGAGCAGTTCTTC

abundance: -
v_gene: TRBV6-5
j_gene: TRBJ2-4
d_gene: -
CDR3aa: CASSRGQPRGDIQYF
CDR3nt: TGTGCCAGCAGCCGCGGACAGCCCCGGGGTGACATTCAGTACTTC

abundance: once
v_gene: TRBV6-5
j_gene: TRBJ1-5
d_gene: -
CDR3aa: CASRLGTGNNQPQHF
CDR3nt: TGTGCCAGCAGGCTCGGCACAGGGAACAATCAGCCCCAGCATTTT

abundance: -
v_gene: TRBV6-5
j_gene: TRBJ1-1
d_gene: TRBD1
CDR3aa: CASSYSPGQGTEAFF
CDR3nt: TGTGCCAGCAGTTACTCGCCGGGACAGGGAACTGAAGCTTTCTTT

abundance: once
v_gene: TRBV6-2/TRBV6-3
j_gene: TRBJ1-1
d_gene: -
CDR3aa: CASSYAQVPGEAFF
CDR3nt: TGTGCCAGCAGTTACGCACAAGTACCCGGTGAAGCTTTCTTT

abundance: -
v_gene: TRBV19
j_gene: TRBJ1-5
d_gene: -
CDR3aa: CASSKGHSNQPQHF
CDR3nt: TGTGCCAGTAGTAAGGGCCATAGCAATCAGCCCCAGCATTTT

abundance: -
v_gene: TRBV12-5
j_gene: TRBJ1-4
d_gene: -
CDR3aa: CASGLRGEKLFF
CDR3nt: TGTGCTAGTGGTTTGAGAGGTGAAAAACTGTTTTTT

abundance: -
v_gene: TRBV19
j_gene: TRBJ1-2
d_gene: -
CDR3aa: CASSSNGIILVGYTF
CDR3nt: TGTGCCAGTAGTTCGAATGGGATTATCTTGGTCGGCTACACCTTC

abundance: -
v_gene: TRBV4-1
j_gene: TRBJ2-2
d_gene: TRBD2
CDR3aa: CATNERGAGSGELFF
CDR3nt: TGCGCCACCAATGAGCGGGGGGCCGGTTCCGGGGAGCTGTTTTTT

abundance: -
v_gene: TRBV5-1
j_gene: TRBJ2-7
d_gene: TRBD2
CDR3aa: CASSLLSQRGGSYEQYF
CDR3nt: TGCGCCAGCAGCTTGTTGAGCCAGCGGGGCGGTTCCTACGAGCAGTACTTC

abundance: -
v_gene: TRBV5-1
j_gene: TRBJ2-7
d_gene: TRBD2
CDR3aa: CASSLWAGGDEQYF
CDR3nt: TGCGCCAGCAGCTTGTGGGCCGGGGGGGACGAGCAGTACTTC

abundance: -
v_gene: TRBV7-6
j_gene: TRBJ2-7
d_gene: -
CDR3aa: CASSLGAGSEEQYF
CDR3nt: TGTGCCAGCAGCTTGGGGGCAGGGAGTGAGGAGCAGTACTTC

abundance: -
v_gene: TRBV5-4
j_gene: TRBJ1-6
d_gene: TRBD1
CDR3aa: CASSPSGQGANSPLHF
CDR3nt: TGTGCCAGCAGCCCGAGCGGACAGGGGGCCAATTCACCCCTCCACTTT

abundance: -
v_gene: TRBV6-6
j_gene: TRBJ2-7
d_gene: -
CDR3aa: CASSINNEQYF
CDR3nt: TGTGCCAGCAGTATAAATAACGAGCAGTACTTC

abundance: -
v_gene: TRBV7-2
j_gene: TRBJ1-1
d_gene: -
CDR3aa: CASSEVGGVYTEAFF
CDR3nt: TGTGCCAGCAGCGAGGTGGGGGGGGTTTACACTGAAGCTTTCTTT

abundance: -
v_gene: TRBV7-9
j_gene: TRBJ1-2
d_gene: -
CDR3aa: CASSRRGGYGYTF
CDR3nt: TGTGCCAGCAGCCGCAGGGGAGGCTATGGCTACACCTTC

abundance: -
v_gene: TRBV12-3/TRBV12-4
j_gene: TRBJ2-7
d_gene: -
CDR3aa: CASSPSYEQYF
CDR3nt: TGTGCCAGCAGTCCGAGCTACGAGCAGTACTTC

abundance: -
v_gene: TRBV28
j_gene: TRBJ2-7
d_gene: -
CDR3aa: CASSSYYEQYF
CDR3nt: TGTGCCAGCAGTTCTTACTACGAGCAGTACTTC

abundance: -
v_gene: TRBV27
j_gene: TRBJ2-2
d_gene: -
CDR3aa: CASLEVGGVGGELFF
CDR3nt: TGTGCCAGCCTCGAAGTAGGAGGCGTGGGCGGGGAGCTGTTTTTT

abundance: -
v_gene: TRBV5-4
j_gene: TRBJ1-1
d_gene: -
CDR3aa: CASSFPNTEAFF
CDR3nt: TGTGCCAGCAGCTTCCCGAACACTGAAGCTTTCTTT